Listed below are T cell receptor beta chains from one sample, sequenced in a study of regulatory T cells in long-lasting Graves disease. TCRdb fed the multiplex PCR reads into MiXCR, producing one record per CDR3 protein. The data show 680,000 or so distinct CDR3 sequences, roughly 16% seen once. Separately, the same data were catalogued under a study of T cells in Graves' hyperthyroidism and ophthalmopathy.

Sample: peripheral blood mononuclear cells (PBMCs), taken at new diagnosis, from a patient treated with antithyroid drugs. These receptors were obtained from a woman aged 25 to 39 with Graves disease. CDR3s include the opening cysteine and the closing phenylalanine or tryptophan. The D gene is left open where the match is weak. A row's size may be missing; if present it is once, few, many or a size class.

TRBV20-1	many	.	TRBJ2-7	TGCAGTGCTATGAATGCTCGACTAGTCACCTACGAGCAGTACTTC	CSAMNARLVTYEQYF
TRBV5-1	many	.	TRBJ1-1	TGCGCCAGCAGCCGCTTAGAAGGGAACACTGAAGCTTTCTTT	CASSRLEGNTEAFF
TRBV12-3/TRBV12-4	many	TRBD2	TRBJ2-5	TGTGCCAGCAACGAAGGACTAGCGGGAATGGAGACCCAGTACTTC	CASNEGLAGMETQYF
TRBV2	many	.	TRBJ1-1	TGTGCCAGCAGTGAAGATCTGGGAATGAACACTGAAGCTTTCTTT	CASSEDLGMNTEAFF
TRBV6-9	.	TRBD2	TRBJ2-7	TGTGCCAGCAGTTACTCTCACACTAGCGGGAGGACCGAGCAGTACTTC	CASSYSHTSGRTEQYF
TRBV20-1	few	.	TRBJ1-5	TGCAGTGCTAGTGTAGGGGGTTACAGCAATCAGCCCCAGCATTTT	CSASVGGYSNQPQHF
TRBV7-2	.	TRBD2	TRBJ2-3	TGTGCCAGCAGCCTCTGGGGGGCGGGAGGCGCGACAGATACGCAGTATTTT	CASSLWGAGGATDTQYF
TRBV5-1	many	.	TRBJ2-7	TGCGCCAGACTTCATGACGGCGAGACCTACGAGCAGTACTTC	CARLHDGETYEQYF
TRBV10-3	many	.	TRBJ1-5	TGTGCCATCAGTGAGTCGATGGGGGAATTCAGTCAGCCCCAGCATTTT	CAISESMGEFSQPQHF
TRBV28	many	.	TRBJ2-3	TGTGCCAGTACGGACAGTCGTGTTACGCAGTATTTT	CASTDSRVTQYF